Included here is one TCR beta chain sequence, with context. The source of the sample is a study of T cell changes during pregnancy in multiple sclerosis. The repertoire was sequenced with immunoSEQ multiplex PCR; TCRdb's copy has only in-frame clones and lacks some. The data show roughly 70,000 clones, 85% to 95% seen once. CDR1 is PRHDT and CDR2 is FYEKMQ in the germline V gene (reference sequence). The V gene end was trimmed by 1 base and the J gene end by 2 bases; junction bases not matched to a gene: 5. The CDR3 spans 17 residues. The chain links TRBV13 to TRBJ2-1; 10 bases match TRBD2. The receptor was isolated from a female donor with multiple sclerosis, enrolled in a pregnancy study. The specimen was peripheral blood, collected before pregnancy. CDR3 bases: TGTGCCAGCAGCTTAGTTGGACTAGCGGAGACCTACAATGAGCAGTTCTTC. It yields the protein CASSLVGLAETYNEQFF.